The 27 T cell receptor beta chains below were found in one sample sequenced in a study of response to subunit inactivated influenza vaccine. Each CDR3 protein is one row after TCRdb ran MiXCR on the RT-PCR reads. This table holds 500,000 to 600,000 distinct CDR3 sequences, about 10% found once. These data also formed part of another study, on T cells expressing NK-cell markers. That work adds: Production of TCR beta cDNA relied on 5'RACE template switching with UMIs.

This sample comprised PBMCs from blood, obtained on the day of vaccination. These receptors were taken from a man aged 45-65 years who received an inactivated influenza vaccine.

V gene TRBV12-3 or TRBV12-4 combines with J gene TRBJ1-2; D is possibly TRBD1 (5 bases). The CDR3 consists of 15 residues. Trimming cost V 6 bases and J 3 bases, with 17 bases left between them. As DNA, the CDR3 is TGTGCCAGCAGCCTTATGTCGGGGGGGTACTATGGCTACACCTTC. Its translation: CASSLMSGGYYGYTF.

Ten or more counts support this clonotype. The rearrangement uses TRBV4-1 and TRBJ2-7, with 13 bases aligning to TRBD2. This CDR3 spans 16 amino acids. Germline loops: CDR1 MGHRA, CDR2 YSYEKL. The CDR3 nucleotides read TGCTCAAATGGTGTCGATGGGACTAGCGGGAACTACGAGCAGTACTTC. Its translation: CSNGVDGTSGNYEQYF.

This clonotype has ten or more counts. CDR3 sequence: CASSFLYDTDTQYF. CDR3 DNA: TGTGCCAGCAGTTTCCTCTATGACACAGATACGCAGTATTTT. The genes are TRBV27 and TRBJ2-3; D ambiguous. Between the trimmed V and J ends, which lost 3 bases and 2 bases, there was a span of 9 bases. Germline V gene lookup returns CDR1 MNHEY and CDR2 SMNVEV (reference sequence). The CDR3 is made up of 14 amino acids.

To note about this clonotype: A much larger clone lies one base from this, so it may be a read error. J is TRBJ2-7 and V is TRBV25-1; the match to TRBD2 covers 7 bases. The CDR3 loop spans 12 amino acids. V shed 4 bases, J shed 3 bases, and the junction held 0 bases outside the gene matches. From germline, CDR1 is MGHDK and CDR2 SYGVNS. Here the CDR3 DNA reads TGTGCCAGCAGTGGGGACTACTACGAGCAGTACTTC. As protein: CASSGDYYEQYF.

J is TRBJ1-1 and V is TRBV12-2; TRBD1, the D gene given by the table, was not confirmed from the DNA. TRBV12-2 is assigned pseudogene status. CDR3 length: 16 residues. As DNA, the CDR3 is TGTGCAAGTCGCTTAGAACAGGGTAACGGGTCCACTGAAGCTTTCTTT. Its translation is CASRLEQGNGSTEAFF.

This rearrangement joins TRBV15 to TRBJ2-7; the D gene is possibly TRBD1 (5 bases). V shed 3 bases and J shed 5 bases, with 20 bases lying between them. The length of the CDR3 is 16 residues. Per germline, CDR1 LNHNV and CDR2 YYDKDF (reference sequence). The CDR3 spells CATSRVQAMIRDEQYF. CDR3 coding DNA: TGTGCCACCAGCAGGGTACAGGCCATGATCAGGGACGAGCAGTACTTC. Full variable domain (outside the CDR3, taken from reference TRBV15 and TRBJ2-7): DAMVIQNPRYQVTQFGKPVTLSCSQTLNHNVMYWYQQKSSQAPKLLFHYYDKDFNNEADTPDNFQSRRPNTSFCFLDIRSPGLGDTAMYLCATSRVQAMIRDEQYFGPGTRLTVT.

This clonotype was observed a handful of times. J is TRBJ2-3 and V is TRBV9, with a possible D match to TRBD2 (6 bases). Trimming pared 4 bases from V and 2 bases from J, leaving 11 bases between. This CDR3 comprises 14 residues. Germline-derived CDR1 and CDR2 are SGDLS and YYNGEE. CDR3 DNA: TGTGCCAGCAGCTCCCGGGACTCCACAGATACGCAGTATTTT. It is translated as CASSSRDSTDTQYF.

The V and J genes are TRBV7-9 and TRBJ2-3, with TRBD2 as a possible D gene (5 bases). Germline assignment: CDR1 SEHNR and CDR2 FQNEAQ (reference sequence). Trimming stripped 1 base from V and 4 bases from J, with 9 bases between. The CDR3 is 14 residues long. CDR3 amino acids: CASSLGGMADTQYF. CDR3 DNA sequence: TGTGCCAGCAGCTTAGGAGGGATGGCAGATACGCAGTATTTT.

This clonotype was counted a few times. The chain combines TRBV12-3 or TRBV12-4 with TRBJ1-2; D might be TRBD1 (5 bases). V was shortened by 6 bases and J by 4 bases, with 12 bases between the two germline ends. This CDR3 has 13 residues. The CDR3 reads CASSLQVRYGYTF. The CDR3 DNA is TGTGCCAGCAGCCTACAGGTGCGCTATGGCTACACCTTC.

The sample holds many counts of this clonotype. The chain carries TRBV6-2 or TRBV6-3 and TRBJ2-5, with D tentatively TRBD1 or TRBD2 (5 bases each). The CDR3 loop spans 13 amino acids. Germline V CDR1 and CDR2: MNHEY, SVGEGT. The ends were cut back, 5 bases at V and 0 bases at J, with 7 bases in the middle. The DNA of the CDR3 is TGTGCCAGCAGTCGGGGCTACCAAGAGACCCAGTACTTC. The encoded protein is CASSRGYQETQYF.

This clonotype was seen ten or more times. The chain employs TRBV28 and TRBJ2-2; TRBD2 matches at 8 bases. J lost 3 bases, V lost 2 bases, and 8 bases had no gene match. CDR1 MDHEN and CDR2 SYDVKM come from the germline V gene. The CDR3 totals 17 residues. This CDR3 is CASSLSPAGVYTGELFF. As DNA, the CDR3 is TGTGCCAGCAGTTTAAGTCCAGCGGGAGTGTACACCGGGGAGCTGTTTTTT. Variable domain in full (rest from reference TRBV28 and TRBJ2-2): DVKVTQSSRYLVKRTGEKVFLECVQDMDHENMFWYRQDPGLGLRLIYFSYDVKMKEKGDIPEGYSVSREKKERFSLILESASTNQTSMYLCASSLSPAGVYTGELFFGEGSRLTVL.

This clonotype was picked up a small number of times. The chain employs TRBV12-3 or TRBV12-4 and TRBJ2-3; D uncertain. The V and J ends lost 3 bases and 6 bases respectively, with 13 bases between them. The CDR3 contains 14 residues. The CDR3 region is CASSFVGGRDTQYF. The DNA for the CDR3 is TGTGCCAGCAGTTTCGTTGGTGGCCGGGATACGCAGTATTTT.

In this sample, this clonotype turned up many times. J is TRBJ2-3 and V is TRBV5-1; D possibly matches TRBD1 or TRBD2 (5 bases each). Trimming stripped 4 bases from V and 3 bases from J, with 9 bases between. This CDR3 contains 13 residues. Germline V gene sequence: CDR1 SGHRS, CDR2 YFSETQ. CDR3 coding DNA: TGCGCCAGCAGCCGGGACGGAACAGATACGCAGTATTTT. It translates to CASSRDGTDTQYF.

The chain couples TRBV7-8 to TRBJ2-4, with D hard to call. Looked up from germline, CDR1 is SGHVS and CDR2 is FQNEAQ. The CDR3 contains 16 residues. Trimming pared 1 base from V and 5 bases from J, leaving 15 bases between. CDR3 sequence reads: CASSLEASGTENIQYF. CDR3 DNA: TGTGCCAGCAGCTTAGAGGCTTCGGGCACCGAAAACATTCAGTACTTC.

This clonotype has a handful of counts. The chain carries TRBV5-1 and TRBJ2-5, with 8 bases lining up with TRBD2. Germline lookup yields CDR1 SGHRS and CDR2 YFSETQ. V lost 3 bases and J lost 3; bases outside the gene matches: 13. This CDR3 has 17 residues. Here the CDR3 reads CASSSAGLILAEETQYF. CDR3 sequence (DNA): TGCGCCAGCAGCTCGGCAGGGTTAATACTAGCGGAAGAGACCCAGTACTTC.

The rearrangement uses TRBV9 and TRBJ2-1, with TRBD2 as a possible D gene (8 bases). The CDR3 totals 15 residues. V was trimmed by 4 bases and J by 6 bases, leaving 17 bases between them. Germline V gene data show CDR1 as SGDLS and CDR2 as YYNGEE. CDR3 amino acids: CASSLGGGRINEQFF. For the CDR3, the DNA is TGTGCCAGCAGCCTAGGGGGCGGGAGGATCAATGAGCAGTTCTTC.

This clonotype was seen a handful of times. J is TRBJ2-3 and V is TRBV6-5; 7 bases fit TRBD2. CDR3 length: 15 residues. V lost 4 bases and J lost 2; bases outside the gene matches: 6. Germline V gene sequence: CDR1 MNHEY, CDR2 SVGAGI. DNA for the CDR3: TGTGCCAGCAGTTCCCGACTAGCCTCCACAGATACGCAGTATTTT. It translates to CASSSRLASTDTQYF.

This clonotype was seen at least ten times. J is TRBJ1-1 and V is TRBV10-3; D is uncertain. V lost 10 bases to trimming and J lost 8 bases, with 14 bases between them. This CDR3 is built from 11 residues. From germline, CDR1 is ENHRY and CDR2 SYGVKD. The CDR3: CATRSEGEAFF. As DNA, the CDR3 is TGTGCCACCCGCTCGGAGGGAGAAGCTTTCTTT.

This clonotype has a count of ten or more. CDR3 amino acids: CASSPGVISNQPQHF. The CDR3 DNA reads TGTGCCAGCAGTCCAGGGGTTATAAGCAATCAGCCCCAGCATTTT. This sequence joins TRBV12-3 or TRBV12-4 and TRBJ1-5; D is perhaps TRBD1 (6 bases). The V end lost 5 bases, the J end lost 1 base, and 12 bases lay between the germline ends. The CDR3 consists of 15 residues.

This clonotype was detected only a few times. J is TRBJ2-7 and V is TRBV12-3 or TRBV12-4, with 11 bases aligning to TRBD1. With 3 bases clipped from V and 3 bases from J, the junction kept 7 bases outside the gene matches. The CDR3 runs 16 residues. This CDR3 is CASSFQGTGGSYEQYF. CDR3 coding DNA: TGTGCCAGCAGTTTTCAAGGGACAGGGGGGAGCTACGAGCAGTACTTC.

This clonotype was seen many times. The chain recombines TRBV28 with TRBJ2-7; D remains ambiguous. This CDR3 comprises 14 residues. With 4 bases removed from V and 0 bases from J, the gap between germline ends came to 10 bases. Germline assignment: CDR1 MDHEN and CDR2 SYDVKM. The chain's CDR3 is CASSYSIPSYEQYF. In nucleotides, the CDR3 is TGTGCCAGCAGTTACTCTATCCCCTCCTACGAGCAGTACTTC.

The chain is built from TRBV10-3 and TRBJ2-5; 10 bases align to TRBD2. Germline V gene sequence: CDR1 ENHRY, CDR2 SYGVKD. The length of the CDR3 is 14 residues. V gave up 7 bases and J gave up 2 bases; unmatched junction bases: 4. Here the CDR3 reads CAIKERGGQETQYF. CDR3 DNA: TGTGCCATCAAGGAGCGGGGGGGACAAGAGACCCAGTACTTC.

This clonotype was detected many times. J is TRBJ2-7 and V is TRBV5-1, with TRBD1 as a possible D gene (6 bases). The CDR3 is 15 residues long. Germline V gene data show CDR1 as SGHRS and CDR2 as YFSETQ. The V end lost 1 base, the J end lost 7 bases, and 18 bases lay between the germline ends. The CDR3 DNA follows: TGCGCCAGCAGCTTGCCGACCGGTGGGGGCGGGGAGCAGTACTTC. The encoded protein is CASSLPTGGGGEQYF. The whole variable domain, remainder taken from reference TRBV5-1 and TRBJ2-7, is KAGVTQTPRYLIKTRGQQVTLSCSPISGHRSVSWYQQTPGQGLQFLFEYFSETQRNKGNFPGRFSGRQFSNSRSEMNVSTLELGDSALYLCASSLPTGGGGEQYFGPGTRLTVT.

The rearrangement links TRBV7-8 to TRBJ2-1, with D possibly TRBD2 on 5 matching bases. The V gene lost 3 bases and the J gene lost 5 bases, with 11 bases spanning the gap. Germline CDR1 reads SGHVS; CDR2 reads FQNEAQ. This CDR3 has 14 amino acids. The CDR3 nucleotides are TGTGCCAGCAGCTTTATCACCGGGAACAATGAGCAGTTCTTC. Translating it yields CASSFITGNNEQFF.

In its sample, this clonotype was seen a few times. V and J are TRBV28 and TRBJ2-5; D ambiguous. CDR3 length: 16 residues. CDR1 is MDHEN, CDR2 SYDVKM, per germline. Trimming cost V 4 bases and J 4 bases, with 19 bases left between them. The CDR3: CASSSDLVRKIETQYF. The CDR3 nucleotides are TGTGCCAGCAGTTCCGACTTGGTGCGGAAGATAGAGACCCAGTACTTC.

This chain joins TRBV20-1 and TRBJ2-3; 9 bases line up with TRBD1. Germline V gene data show CDR1 as DFQATT and CDR2 as SNEGSKA (reference sequence). The CDR3 is 14 amino acids. The CDR3 DNA follows: TGCAGCTCACCCGACAGGGGGGACACAGATACGCAGTATTTT. Translated, it gives CSSPDRGDTDTQYF.

This clonotype appeared many times. This chain connects TRBV12-3 or TRBV12-4 to TRBJ2-5; D may be TRBD1 (6 bases). The CDR3 contains 14 residues. Between the trimmed V and J ends, which lost 2 bases and 3 bases, there was a span of 10 bases. This chain's CDR3 is CASSLRRTEETQYF. CDR3 bases: TGTGCCAGCAGTTTACGCCGGACAGAAGAGACCCAGTACTTC.